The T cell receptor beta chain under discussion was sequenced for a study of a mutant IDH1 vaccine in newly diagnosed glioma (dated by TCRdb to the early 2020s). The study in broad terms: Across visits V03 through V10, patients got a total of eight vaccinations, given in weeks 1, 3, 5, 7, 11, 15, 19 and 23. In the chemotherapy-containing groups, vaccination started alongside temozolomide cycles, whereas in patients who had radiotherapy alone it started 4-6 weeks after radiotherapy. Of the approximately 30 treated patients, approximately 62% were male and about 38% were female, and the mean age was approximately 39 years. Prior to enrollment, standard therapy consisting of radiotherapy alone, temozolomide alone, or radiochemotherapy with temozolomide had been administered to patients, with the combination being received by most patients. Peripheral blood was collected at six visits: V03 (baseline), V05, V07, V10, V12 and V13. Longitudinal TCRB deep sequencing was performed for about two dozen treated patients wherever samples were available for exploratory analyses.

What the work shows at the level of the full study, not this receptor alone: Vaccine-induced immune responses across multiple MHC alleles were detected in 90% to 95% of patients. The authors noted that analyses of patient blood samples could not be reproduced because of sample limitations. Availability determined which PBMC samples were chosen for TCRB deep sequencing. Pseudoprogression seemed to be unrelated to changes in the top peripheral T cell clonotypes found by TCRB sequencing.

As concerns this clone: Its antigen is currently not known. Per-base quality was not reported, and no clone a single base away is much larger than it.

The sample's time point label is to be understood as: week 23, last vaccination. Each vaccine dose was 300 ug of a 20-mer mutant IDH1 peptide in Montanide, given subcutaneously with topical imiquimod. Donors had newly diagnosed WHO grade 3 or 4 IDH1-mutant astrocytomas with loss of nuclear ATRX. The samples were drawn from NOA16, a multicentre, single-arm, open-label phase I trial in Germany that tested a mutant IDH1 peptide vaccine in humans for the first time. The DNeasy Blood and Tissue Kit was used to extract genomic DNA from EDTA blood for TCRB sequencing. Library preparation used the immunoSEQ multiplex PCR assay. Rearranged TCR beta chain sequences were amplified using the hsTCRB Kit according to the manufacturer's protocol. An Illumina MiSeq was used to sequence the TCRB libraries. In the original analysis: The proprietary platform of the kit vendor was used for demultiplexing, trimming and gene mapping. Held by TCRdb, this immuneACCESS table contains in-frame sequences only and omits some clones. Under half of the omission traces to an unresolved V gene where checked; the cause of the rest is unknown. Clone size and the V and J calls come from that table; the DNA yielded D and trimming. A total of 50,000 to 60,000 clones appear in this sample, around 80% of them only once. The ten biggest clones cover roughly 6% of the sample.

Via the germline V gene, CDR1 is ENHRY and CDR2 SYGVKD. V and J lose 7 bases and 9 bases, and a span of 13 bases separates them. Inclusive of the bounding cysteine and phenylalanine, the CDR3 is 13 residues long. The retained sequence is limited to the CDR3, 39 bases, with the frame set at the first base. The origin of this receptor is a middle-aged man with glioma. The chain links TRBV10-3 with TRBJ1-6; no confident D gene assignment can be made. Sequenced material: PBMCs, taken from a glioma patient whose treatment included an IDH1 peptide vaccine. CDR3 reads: CAITEGLGSPLHF. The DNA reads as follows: TGTGCCATCACGGAGGGTTTAGGTTCACCCCTCCACTTT.